This TCR beta chain was captured by sequencing in a study of early T cells in non-severe SARS-CoV-2 infection (dated by TCRdb to 2020 to 2022). A note on the overall study: Bulk RNA from unsorted whole blood was used for TCR sequencing, so alpha and beta chains could not be paired. What the work shows at the level of the full study, not this receptor alone: VDJdb matching was skewed toward anti-spike CD8 responses, so virus-specific expansions were likely underestimated and private and CD4 specificities were missed.

According to the germline V gene, CDR1 reads ENHRY and CDR2 reads SYGVKD. The CDR3 starts with the cysteine, ends with the phenylalanine, and has 14 residues. Only CDR3 DNA is held: 42 bases, read in frame from base 1. Germline trimming: 3 bases from V, 5 bases from J; junction bases outside gene matches: 7. This clonotype was counted ten times or more. Its antigen is unknown. Base qualities are not provided; no much larger clone lies one nucleotide away. The study was a case-control design nested within a healthcare worker cohort in London, UK, with weekly nasopharyngeal swab PCR tests and blood sampling. Healthcare workers were recruited between 23 and 31 March 2020, during the week of the UK lockdown, and were followed weekly for up to about 15 weeks. The library was built by means of 5' RACE. Sequenced using a NextSeq 500. In the TCR library protocol, unique molecular identifiers were attached to individual cDNA molecules to correct for PCR bias and sequencing error. Sequencing covered both TCR alpha and beta chains, and within each sample the abundances of alpha and beta sequences were tightly co-correlated. The study's processing was this. V gene, J gene and CDR3 annotation of TCR sequences was performed with Decombinator V4. Expanded TCRs were defined as changing significantly between any two time points under a Poisson model with p below 0.0001. Abundances of TCRs were expressed as counts per million after normalisation to the total number of TCRs sequenced in each sample. MAIT TCRs were defined by TRAV1-2 paired with TRAJ12, TRAJ20 or TRAJ33, and iNKT TCRs by TRAV10 paired with TRAJ18. A search of VDJdb, accessed on 1 November 2021, was run for TCRs annotated to CMV, EBV and SARS-CoV-2, with TCRs annotated for multiple antigens excluded. TCRdb redid the processing of the public reads, applying fastp at Q25 and MiXCR, and retained in-frame beta chains. Rows matching on CDR3 protein sequence are summarized as one entry with the most common DNA and genes. These V and J calls are TCRdb output, not the study's own analysis. This sample has more than 80,000 distinct CDR3 sequences in its table, and roughly 13% of those were observed once. The ten top clones hold 1.4% of the sample.

The TCR was taken from an adult who was a healthcare worker with PCR-confirmed SARS-CoV-2 infection or an uninfected control (not recorded which). The chain joins TRBV10-3 to TRBJ2-7; TRBD1 agrees with 7 junctional bases. Sequenced material: whole blood. The DNA sequence reads TGTGCCATCAGTGATGGGACAGTTGGCCACGAGCAGTACTTC. This encodes CAISDGTVGHEQYF.